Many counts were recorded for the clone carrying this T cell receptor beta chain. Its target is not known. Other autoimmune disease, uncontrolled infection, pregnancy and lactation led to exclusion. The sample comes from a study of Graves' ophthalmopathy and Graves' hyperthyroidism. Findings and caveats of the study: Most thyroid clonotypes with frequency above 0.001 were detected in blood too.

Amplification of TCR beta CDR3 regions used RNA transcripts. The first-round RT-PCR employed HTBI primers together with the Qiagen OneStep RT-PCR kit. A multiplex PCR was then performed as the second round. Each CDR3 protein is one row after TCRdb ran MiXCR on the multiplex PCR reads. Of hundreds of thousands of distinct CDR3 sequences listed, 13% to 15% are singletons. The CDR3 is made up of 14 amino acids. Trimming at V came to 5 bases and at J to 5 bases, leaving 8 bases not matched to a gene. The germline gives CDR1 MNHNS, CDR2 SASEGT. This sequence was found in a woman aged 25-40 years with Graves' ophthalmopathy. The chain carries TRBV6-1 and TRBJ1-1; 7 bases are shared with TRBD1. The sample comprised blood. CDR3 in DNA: TGTGCCAGCAGTAGACCAGGGGGAGAGACTGAAGCTTTCTTT. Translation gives CASSRPGGETEAFF.